This T cell receptor beta chain comes out of a study of preoperative IRX-2 immunotherapy in early breast cancer. This CDR3 has 14 residues. Germline V gene sequence: CDR1 MDHEN, CDR2 SYDVKM. V lost 3 bases and J lost 3, with 9 bases in between. The treatment here: preoperative locoregional IRX-2 cytokine immunotherapy. Preoperative locoregional IRX-2 cytokine immunotherapy was tested in the phase Ib source study. Sequenced by immunoSEQ multiplex PCR; TCRdb stores in-frame clones only, minus some. The data show 20,000 to 30,000 clones, with approximately 84% seen just once and roughly 2.2% held by the top ten.

This receptor was taken from a human donor with breast cancer. This chain uses TRBV28 with TRBJ1-5; possible D gene TRBD1, 6 bases. The starting material was lymph node tissue, obtained before IRX-2 immunotherapy. The CDR3 region is CASSLGAFNQPQHF. The CDR3 coding sequence is TGTGCCAGCAGTTTGGGGGCCTTCAATCAGCCCCAGCATTTT. Drawing the rest from reference TRBV28 and TRBJ1-5, the complete variable domain is DVKVTQSSRYLVKRTGEKVFLECVQDMDHENMFWYRQDPGLGLRLIYFSYDVKMKEKGDIPEGYSVSREKKERFSLILESASTNQTSMYLCASSLGAFNQPQHFGDGTRLSIL.